This T cell receptor (beta chain) was sequenced during a study of T cells in Graves' hyperthyroidism and ophthalmopathy. Study-wide findings and caveats: Most thyroid-expanded clonotypes above 0.001 were also found in blood.

For this clonotype: No antigen is known for it. An end of the junction differs from the germline gene, which may be a read error.

Among ophthalmopathy patients, the Clinical Activity Score reached at least 3, the NOSPECS grade reached at least 4, and duration remained under 3 months. Germline lookup yields CDR1 MNHEY and CDR2 SVGEGT. This CDR3 has 16 amino acids. Amplified TCR beta CDR3 regions came from RNA transcripts. HTBI primers were the set used in a first-round RT-PCR of the TCR CDR3. TCRdb re-derived calls from the multiplex PCR reads in MiXCR, one entry per CDR3 protein. The sample consists of fewer than 500,000 distinct CDR3 sequences, roughly 15% of them appearing once. The TCR sequence derives from a woman in her twenties or thirties with Graves' ophthalmopathy. The gene calls are TRBV6-2 or TRBV6-3 and TRBJ1-4, with 8 nucleotides matching TRBD1. The sample taken for sequencing was blood. CDR3 nucleotides: TGTGCCAGCAGTTACTCACACAGGGGGAGGTTTGAAGAACTGTTTTTT. Its translation: CASSYSHRGRFEELFF.